This T cell receptor beta chain was recovered during a study of shared clonotypes between healthy human individuals. The study, taken as a whole, reports: Some naive CD4 clonotypes, around 5%, turned up in common across several donors. Measured sharing among donors was expected to vary with sequencing depth.

The CDR3 runs to 14 residues. Per the germline V gene, CDR1 is SNHLY and CDR2 is FYNNEI. The V and J ends lost 3 bases and 3 bases respectively, with 12 bases between them. TCRdb keeps only in-frame clones here, not all; method: immunoSEQ multiplex PCR. This table holds about 690,000 clones, 90% found once. About this clone itself: Its antigen is undetermined.

Sequencing used memory CD8+ T cells from PBMCs. Subset specified: CD45RO+ cells pooled with CCR7-negative TemRA cells. The receptor was derived from a man between 18 and 35 years old in good health. Some clones in this sample may be carry-over from other donors' samples. The genes are TRBV2 and TRBJ2-7, with no clear D. The CDR3 DNA reads as TGTGCCAGCAGTGATATAGTGGGAAACTACGAGCAGTACTTC. Its translation is CASSDIVGNYEQYF.